This T cell receptor (beta chain) appears in the sequencing data of a study of response to subunit inactivated influenza vaccine. TCRdb itself ran the RT-PCR reads through MiXCR, one entry per CDR3 protein. The table lists about 540,000 distinct CDR3 sequences, around 25% of them singletons. V dropped 1 base and J dropped 9 bases, with 15 bases sitting between them. There are 15 residues in the CDR3. Germline lookup yields CDR1 SGHTA and CDR2 FQGNSA. Separately, the same data were catalogued under a study of T cells expressing NK-cell markers. From that report: TCR beta cDNA was made by 5'RACE template switching with UMIs. Similarly, these clonotypes led the CD3+CD56-NKG2C+ fraction as well in several donors.

This clonotype was obtained from a man between 50 and 59 years old who received an inactivated influenza vaccine. V is TRBV7-2 and J is TRBJ2-2; weak D call: TRBD1 (6 bases). Source: CD4+ T cells sorted from PBMCs, taken roughly 13 days after vaccination. For the CDR3, the DNA is TGTGCCAGCAGCTTAGACGGCAGGGGAAGGTGGGAGCTGTTTTTT. Protein: CASSLDGRGRWELFF. Using reference TRBV7-2 and TRBJ2-2 for the parts outside the CDR3, the full variable domain is GAGVSQSPSNKVTEKGKDVELRCDPISGHTALYWYRQSLGQGLEFLIYFQGNSAPDKSGLPSDRFSAERTGGSVSTLTIQRTQQEDSAVYLCASSLDGRGRWELFFGEGSRLTVL.